This passage covers 32 T cell receptor beta chains from one sample sequenced in a study of T cell changes during pregnancy in multiple sclerosis. Sequencing used immunoSEQ multiplex PCR; TCRdb keeps in-frame clones, though not all of them. The table records around 23,000 clones, 85% to 95% of them present only once. The source was CD8+ T cells from peripheral blood mononuclear cells, collected in the third trimester of pregnancy. The receptors come from a female donor with multiple sclerosis, enrolled in a pregnancy study.

The rearrangement links TRBV27 to TRBJ2-7; possible D gene TRBD2, 6 bases. The ends were cut back, 6 bases at V and 3 bases at J, with 18 bases in the middle. The V gene's germline CDR1 is MNHEY and CDR2 SMNVEV (reference sequence). The CDR3 length is 15 residues. The CDR3 spells CASSFSGSPYYEQYF. CDR3 DNA: TGTGCCAGCAGCTTTAGCGGCAGCCCTTACTACGAGCAGTACTTC.

This chain uses TRBV29-1 with TRBJ2-1, with 7 bases that match TRBD2. Germline lookup yields CDR1 SQVTM and CDR2 ANQGSEA. V lost 2 bases, J lost 7 bases, and 14 bases stayed unmatched. The CDR3 contains 16 residues. Here the CDR3 reads CSVEIRGGRSFNEQFF. As DNA, the CDR3 is TGCAGCGTTGAAATACGTGGCGGGAGATCTTTTAATGAGCAGTTCTTC.

The chain joins TRBV9 to TRBJ2-7; 7 nucleotides align to TRBD1. The CDR3 is 15 residues long. Losses at the gene ends were 0 bases for V and 0 bases for J; bases not matched to a gene: 3. CDR1 SGDLS and CDR2 YYNGEE come from the germline V gene. The CDR3 DNA reads as TGTGCCAGCAGCGTAGAAGGGACAGCCTCCTACGAGCAGTACTTC. Translation: CASSVEGTASYEQYF.

The chain joins TRBV25-1 to TRBJ1-6; D remains ambiguous. The V and J ends lost 5 bases and 4 bases respectively, with 6 bases between them. The germline V gene encodes CDR1 MGHDK and CDR2 SYGVNS. This CDR3 is 13 amino acids long. The CDR3 reads CASSLQYNSPLHF. The CDR3 coding sequence is TGTGCCAGCAGTCTGCAGTATAATTCACCCCTCCACTTT.

The rearrangement joins TRBV27 to TRBJ2-2; D uncertain. The CDR3 is 15 amino acids. Trimming pared 1 base from V and 1 base from J, leaving 7 bases between. Germline V CDR1 and CDR2: MNHEY, SMNVEV (reference sequence). Here the CDR3 reads CASSLWAGNTGELFF. CDR3 bases: TGTGCCAGCAGTTTATGGGCAGGGAACACCGGGGAGCTGTTTTTT.

The chain is built from TRBV5-4 and TRBJ2-5; 7 bases are shared with TRBD1. Germline trimming cut 4 bases from V and 1 base from J; bases unmatched to any gene: 4. This CDR3 is built from 14 residues. Germline CDR1 SGHNT, CDR2 YYREEE (reference sequence). The CDR3 loop reads CASSERTGQETQYF. The CDR3 DNA reads TGTGCCAGCAGCGAAAGGACAGGCCAAGAGACCCAGTACTTC.

Only a few counts were recorded for this clone. J is TRBJ1-1 and V is TRBV9; 7 bases match TRBD1. The CDR3 is made up of 17 amino acids. From germline, CDR1 is SGDLS and CDR2 YYNGEE. The trim removed 0 bases at V and 2 bases at J, leaving 10 bases unmatched. CDR3 sequence: CASSVDPSGTVNTEAFF. CDR3 sequence (DNA): TGTGCCAGCAGCGTAGACCCCTCCGGGACAGTTAACACTGAAGCTTTCTTT.

J is TRBJ2-7 and V is TRBV14; TRBD1 might be the D (6 bases). This CDR3 is 14 amino acids long. CDR1 and CDR2 from the germline V gene are SGHDN and FVKESK. V was cut by 3 bases and J by 3 bases, with 12 bases left in between. CDR3 DNA: TGTGCCAGCAGCCAGGGGGTAGGGGGCTACGAGCAGTACTTC. This gives the protein CASSQGVGGYEQYF.

This chain uses TRBV5-1 with TRBJ2-2, with 9 bases that match TRBD1. V shed 3 bases, J shed 3 bases, and the junction held 3 bases outside the gene matches. Germline values: CDR1 SGHRS, CDR2 YFSETQ. This CDR3 is 15 amino acids long. The CDR3 region has the DNA TGCGCCAGCAGCTCCCGGGACAGGGACACCGGGGAGCTGTTTTTT. Protein sequence: CASSSRDRDTGELFF.

The V call is TRBV27, the J call TRBJ2-7, with TRBD2 identical over 8 bases. The germline V gene has CDR1 MNHEY and CDR2 SMNVEV (reference sequence). V lost 5 bases, J lost 0 bases, and 6 bases stayed unmatched. This CDR3 is 15 amino acids long. The CDR3 region has the DNA TGTGCCAGCAGTGGACCGGGAGGGCCCTCCTACGAGCAGTACTTC. Translation: CASSGPGGPSYEQYF.

This clone was seen a single time. V usage is TRBV2 and J usage is TRBJ1-2; D is possibly TRBD1 (6 bases). The V gene's germline CDR1 is SNHLY and CDR2 FYNNEI. This CDR3 is 15 amino acids long. V was pared by 9 bases and J by 0 bases, with 17 bases between. The CDR3 loop reads CASPYRVGANYGYTF. In nucleotides, the CDR3 is TGTGCCAGTCCATACAGGGTGGGGGCTAACTATGGCTACACCTTC.

The chain employs TRBV6-1 and TRBJ2-1, with 7 bases that match TRBD1. This CDR3 has 15 residues. The V gene end was trimmed by 1 base and the J gene end by 3 bases; junction bases not matched to a gene: 3. Germline CDR1 MNHNS, CDR2 SASEGT. As DNA, the CDR3 is TGTGCCAGCAGTGAAGGAGGGGGCGACTACAATGAGCAGTTCTTC. Its protein product is CASSEGGGDYNEQFF.

The chain joins TRBV5-1 to TRBJ2-3, with D tentatively TRBD2 (6 bases). The CDR3 is 15 amino acids. The V end was cut by 3 bases, the J end by 4 bases, with 15 bases between. Germline CDR1 reads SGHRS; CDR2 reads YFSETQ. The CDR3 sequence is CASSSRGLQADTQYF. The DNA for the CDR3 is TGCGCCAGCAGCTCGAGGGGACTCCAGGCAGATACGCAGTATTTT.

This chain links TRBV7-9 with TRBJ1-4, with D perhaps TRBD1 (5 bases). CDR1 is SEHNR and CDR2 is FQNEAQ in the germline V gene (reference sequence). Trimming removed 5 bases at V and 5 bases at J, with 15 bases between. The length of the CDR3 is 15 residues. The CDR3 DNA follows: TGTGCCAGCAGCCCCGTACAGGCCCTCAATGAAAAACTGTTTTTT. It specifies CASSPVQALNEKLFF.

The J gene is TRBJ2-7, the V gene TRBV6-8; D is undetermined. The germline CDR1 and CDR2 sequences are MNHGY and SAAAGT. The CDR3 consists of 14 residues. V lost 4 bases and J lost 3, with 13 bases in between. This chain's CDR3 is CASSFTPPDYEQYF. CDR3 sequence (DNA): TGTGCCAGCAGTTTCACTCCCCCCGACTACGAGCAGTACTTC.

This clone is labeled as medium-sized. The chain has TRBV27 and TRBJ2-7; 12 bases are a match to TRBD2. The CDR3 sequence is 15 residues long. Germline V CDR1 and CDR2: MNHEY, SMNVEV (reference sequence). Trimming took 3 bases from V and 4 from J; bases not matched to a gene: 4. The chain's CDR3 is CASSFVTSGSYEQYF. The CDR3 coding sequence is TGTGCCAGCAGTTTCGTGACTAGCGGGAGTTACGAGCAGTACTTC.

The genes are TRBV18 and TRBJ1-4; 9 bases match TRBD1. CDR1 and CDR2 (germline): KGHSH, LQKENI. CDR3 length: 17 residues. V trimming: 5 bases; J trimming: 0 bases; junction bases outside the gene matches: 7. In DNA form, the CDR3 reads TGTGCCAGCTCAACTACACAGGGGGCTGCAACTAATGAAAAACTGTTTTTT. Translated: CASSTTQGAATNEKLFF.

The CDR3 nucleotides are TGCGCCAGCAGCCAAGATTCGGGACAGGGGGCTCAGGAGCAGTACTTC. It is translated as CASSQDSGQGAQEQYF. J is TRBJ2-7 and V is TRBV4-1; 12 bases map to TRBD1. CDR1 is MGHRA, CDR2 YSYEKL, per germline. The CDR3 is 16 amino acids. V shed 0 bases, J shed 7 bases, and the junction held 7 bases outside the gene matches.

The rearrangement joins TRBV7-9 to TRBJ1-2; D call uncertain. The germline gives CDR1 SEHNR, CDR2 FQNEAQ (reference sequence). The CDR3 is made up of 14 amino acids. V lost 5 bases to trimming and J lost 5 bases, with 15 bases between them. CDR3 in DNA: TGTGCCAGCAGCCCCCCGACAACCTCGTATGGCTACACCTTC. Its translation: CASSPPTTSYGYTF.

The V gene is TRBV12-5, the J gene TRBJ2-1; perhaps TRBD2 as D (6 bases). This CDR3 region has 13 residues. Trimming shortened V by 0 bases and J by 7 bases, and 7 bases separated the two germline ends. Per the germline V gene, CDR1 is LGHNT and CDR2 is FRNRAP. CDR3 amino acids: CASGLVAGNEQFF. CDR3 DNA sequence: TGTGCTAGTGGTTTGGTAGCGGGTAATGAGCAGTTCTTC. Complete variable domain (other parts from reference TRBV12-5 and TRBJ2-1): DARVTQTPRHKVTEMGQEVTMRCQPILGHNTVFWYRQTMMQGLELLAYFRNRAPLDDSGMPKDRFSAEMPDATLATLKIQPSEPRDSAVYFCASGLVAGNEQFFGPGTRLTVL.

This sequence joins TRBV11-2 and TRBJ2-3, with D maybe TRBD2 (7 bases). The V end lost 0 bases, the J end lost 6 bases, and 22 bases lay between the germline ends. Germline loops: CDR1 SGHAT, CDR2 FQNNGV. The CDR3 runs to 18 residues. Here the CDR3 DNA reads TGTGCCAGCAGCTTAGAAGTGGGCATAGTGGGGGGGCCTGATACGCAGTATTTT. Translating it yields CASSLEVGIVGGPDTQYF. The full variable domain, rest sourced from reference TRBV11-2 and TRBJ2-3, is EAGVAQSPRYKIIEKRQSVAFWCNPISGHATLYWYQQILGQGPKLLIQFQNNGVVDDSQLPKDRFSAERLKGVDSTLKIQPAKLEDSAVYLCASSLEVGIVGGPDTQYFGPGTRLTVL.

V is TRBV7-9 and J is TRBJ2-1; 7 positions agree with TRBD1. The junction had 9 bases not matched to a gene; V was cut back by 5 bases and J by 8 bases. The CDR3 contains 14 residues. CDR1 and CDR2 (germline): SEHNR, FQNEAQ (reference sequence). DNA for the CDR3: TGTGCCAGCAGCATACCGGGACAGATCGATGAGCAGTTCTTC. The encoded protein is CASSIPGQIDEQFF.

The chain joins TRBV2 to TRBJ1-6; 8 bases agree with TRBD1. The CDR3 covers 13 residues. Germline CDR1 SNHLY, CDR2 FYNNEI. The trim removed 8 bases at V and 7 bases at J, leaving 4 bases unmatched. The CDR3 spells CASARQGNSPLHF. In DNA, the CDR3 is TGTGCCAGCGCGAGACAGGGGAATTCACCCCTCCACTTT.

The chain carries TRBV10-2 and TRBJ2-3, with no clear D. This CDR3 contains 14 residues. The V end lost 2 bases, the J end lost 0 bases, and 6 bases lay between the germline ends. Germline V CDR1 and CDR2: WSHSY, SAAADI. The CDR3 here is CASSEPGSTDTQYF. The CDR3 nucleotides are TGCGCCAGCAGTGAGCCCGGGAGCACAGATACGCAGTATTTT.

This clone is large in the sample. This chain joins TRBV14 and TRBJ2-2; D gene ambiguous. The CDR3 has 17 residues. Trimming shortened V by 0 bases and J by 1 base, and 12 bases separated the two germline ends. Germline values: CDR1 SGHDN, CDR2 FVKESK. CDR3 in amino acids: CASSQEWLPRNTGELFF. The CDR3 region has the DNA TGTGCCAGCAGCCAAGAGTGGCTCCCCCGGAACACCGGGGAGCTGTTTTTT. Variable domain in full (rest from reference TRBV14 and TRBJ2-2): EAGVTQFPSHSVIEKGQTVTLRCDPISGHDNLYWYRRVMGKEIKFLLHFVKESKQDESGMPNNRFLAERTGGTYSTLKVQPAELEDSGVYFCASSQEWLPRNTGELFFGEGSRLTVL.

The V gene is TRBV2, the J gene TRBJ2-4; possibly TRBD1 for D (5 bases). The CDR3 extends over 14 amino acids. Deletions cut 2 bases from V and 0 bases from J, with 5 bases between. Germline V gene data show CDR1 as SNHLY and CDR2 as FYNNEI. CDR3 residues: CASSERGAKNIQYF. Here the CDR3 DNA reads TGTGCCAGCAGTGAAAGGGGAGCCAAAAACATTCAGTACTTC.

The chain recombines TRBV27 with TRBJ2-1; 10 nucleotides line up with TRBD2. Germline values: CDR1 MNHEY, CDR2 SMNVEV (reference sequence). This CDR3 is 14 amino acids long. V was clipped by 8 bases and J by 6 bases; unmatched bases: 7. CDR3 region: CASGLAGVRNEQFF. The DNA for the CDR3 is TGTGCCAGCGGGCTAGCGGGAGTTCGCAATGAGCAGTTCTTC.

V is TRBV29-1 and J is TRBJ1-2, with D perhaps matching TRBD1 (6 bases). The CDR3 has 16 residues. Germline V gene sequence: CDR1 SQVTM, CDR2 ANQGSEA. Deletions cut 3 bases from V and 1 base from J, with 18 bases between. The DNA of the CDR3 is TGCAGCGTTGATCGGGGGGACATGGCCGATAACTATGGCTACACCTTC. It is translated as CSVDRGDMADNYGYTF.

The rearrangement uses TRBV28 and TRBJ1-1, with 8 bases lining up with TRBD1. The CDR3 extends over 16 amino acids. Germline lookup yields CDR1 MDHEN and CDR2 SYDVKM. Losses at the gene ends were 5 bases for V and 0 bases for J; bases not matched to a gene: 8. The CDR3 loop reads CASSPLGQGLNTEAFF. The CDR3 DNA reads as TGTGCCAGCAGTCCCCTAGGACAGGGCTTGAACACTGAAGCTTTCTTT.

CDR3 in amino acids: CASSSVRAHGYTF. In nucleotides, the CDR3 is TGTGCCAGCAGCTCGGTCAGGGCCCATGGCTACACCTTC. This chain links TRBV7-7 with TRBJ1-2, with D tentatively TRBD1 (5 bases). The CDR3 is 13 amino acids. With 4 bases removed from V and 6 bases from J, the gap between germline ends came to 12 bases. The germline V gene has CDR1 SSHAT and CDR2 FNYEAQ (reference sequence).

The CDR3, as DNA: TGTGCCAGCAGCCCGACTAGCGGGGGAGATACGCAGTATTTT. This gives the protein CASSPTSGGDTQYF. The V gene is TRBV7-6, the J gene TRBJ2-3, with 12 nucleotides matching TRBD2. The V gene's germline CDR1 is SGHVS and CDR2 FNYEAQ. V was clipped by 5 bases and J by 5 bases; unmatched bases: 2. The CDR3 totals 14 residues.

The chain combines TRBV5-5 with TRBJ2-7; 7 bases line up with TRBD1. The CDR3 loop spans 13 amino acids. Germline CDR1 is SGHKS and CDR2 is YYEKEE (reference sequence). V lost 5 bases to trimming and J lost 2 bases; unmatched junction nucleotides: 4. The DNA for the CDR3 is TGTGCCAGCAGACTGGACAGGCCCTACGAGCAGTACTTC. It codes for CASRLDRPYEQYF.